Below, 27 T cell receptor beta chains from the same sample are listed, as sequenced in a study of cytomegalovirus exposure and HLA in healthy donors. PCR primers comprised 60 Vbeta and 13 Jbeta primers. Only in-frame clones appear in the TCRdb table, and some are missing; sequencing was by immunoSEQ multiplex PCR. The table lists about 200,000 clones, about 83% of them singletons. Sequencing was carried out using PBMCs. Receptor source: a man in his forties in good health and CMV-seronegative.

V usage is TRBV9 and J usage is TRBJ2-7; 8 bases fit TRBD2. Germline CDR1 is SGDLS and CDR2 is YYNGEE. The V segment lost 1 base and the J segment 6 bases; nucleotides outside the gene matches: 6. This CDR3 region has 14 residues. CDR3 coding DNA: TGTGCCAGCAGCGTAAAAAGCGGGGGAAGCGAGCAGTACTTC. This gives the protein CASSVKSGGSEQYF.

V and J are TRBV19 and TRBJ1-2; a possible D gene is TRBD1 (5 bases). CDR1 and CDR2 from the germline V gene are LNHDA and SQIVND (reference sequence). V lost 6 bases and J lost 13, with 18 bases in between. The CDR3 has 12 residues. The CDR3 spells CASRGPGMGLTF. CDR3 coding DNA: TGTGCCAGTAGGGGACCCGGGATGGGACTCACCTTC.

The chain employs TRBV10-3 and TRBJ1-2, with 7 nucleotides matching TRBD1. The CDR3 has 14 residues. CDR1 is ENHRY and CDR2 is SYGVKD in the germline V gene. J gave up 2 bases and V 4 bases, and 4 bases lay outside the gene matches. CDR3 sequence reads: CAISVWDSNYGYTF. CDR3 DNA: TGTGCCATCAGTGTGTGGGACAGCAACTATGGCTACACCTTC.

The chain is built from TRBV25-1 and TRBJ1-1, with D perhaps matching TRBD1 (6 bases). V shed 4 bases and J shed 6 bases, with 12 bases lying between them. The CDR3 has 13 residues. The V gene's germline CDR1 is MGHDK and CDR2 SYGVNS. The CDR3 DNA reads TGTGCCAGCAGTGTTTCAGGGGCGGCTGAAGCTTTCTTT. This sequence encodes CASSVSGAAEAFF.

This clone was seen just once. The chain employs TRBV5-6 and TRBJ2-1; D perhaps matches TRBD2 (5 bases). This CDR3 has 12 residues. V lost 2 bases to trimming and J lost 7 bases, with 7 bases between them. Germline assignment: CDR1 SGHDT and CDR2 YYEEEE. CDR3: CASSFAGNEQFF. As DNA, the CDR3 is TGTGCCAGCAGCTTCGCGGGTAATGAGCAGTTCTTC.

The gene calls are TRBV29-1 and TRBJ2-2; 7 bases are a match to TRBD1. Germline lookup yields CDR1 SQVTM and CDR2 ANQGSEA. After removal of 6 bases from V and 3 bases from J, the junction contained 4 bases not matched to a gene. CDR3 size: 13 residues. The CDR3 sequence is CSVAGTDTGELFF. The CDR3 DNA sequence: TGCAGCGTCGCCGGGACAGACACCGGGGAGCTGTTTTTT.

This chain connects TRBV5-1 to TRBJ2-3; TRBD2 matches 9 bases. In germline, CDR1 is SGHRS, CDR2 YFSETQ. The V and J ends lost 3 bases and 1 base, in that order; junction bases with no gene match: 3. The CDR3 contains 15 residues. CDR3 sequence: CASSSSGAGTDTQYF. The CDR3 region has the DNA TGCGCCAGCAGCTCTAGCGGGGCGGGCACAGATACGCAGTATTTT.

This clone was detected only a few times. The chain links TRBV5-1 to TRBJ2-7; 11 bases are a match to TRBD2. V lost 1 base, J lost 6 bases, and 3 bases stayed unmatched. This CDR3 region has 14 residues. The germline gives CDR1 SGHRS, CDR2 YFSETQ. CDR3 sequence: CASSLTSGSSEQYF. In DNA form, the CDR3 reads TGCGCCAGCAGCTTGACTAGCGGGAGCTCCGAGCAGTACTTC.

This clone appeared once. J is TRBJ1-5 and V is TRBV6-5, with D hard to call. The V end was cut by 5 bases, the J end by 5 bases, with 13 bases between. This CDR3 region has 14 residues. Germline V gene sequence: CDR1 MNHEY, CDR2 SVGAGI. CDR3 region: CASSPLSRDQPQHF. Written as DNA, the CDR3 is TGTGCCAGCAGTCCGCTTTCTAGAGATCAGCCCCAGCATTTT.

The chain is built from TRBV7-9 and TRBJ2-7, with no clear D. Germline V gives CDR1 SEHNR, CDR2 FQNEAQ (reference sequence). The CDR3 sequence is 15 residues long. V was shortened by 5 bases and J by 0 bases, with 14 bases between the two germline ends. This CDR3 is CASSPVGRFSYEQYF. The CDR3 region has the DNA TGTGCCAGCAGCCCCGTGGGCAGGTTCTCCTACGAGCAGTACTTC.

The chain carries TRBV4-1 and TRBJ2-1, with 10 bases that match TRBD1. Germline loops: CDR1 MGHRA, CDR2 YSYEKL. Trimming removed 3 bases from V and 7 bases from J; junction bases left unmatched: 12. CDR3 length: 17 amino acids. CDR3 residues: CASSHRQGARGLNEQFF. In DNA form, the CDR3 reads TGCGCCAGCAGCCATAGACAGGGGGCTAGGGGTTTGAATGAGCAGTTCTTC.

The chain carries TRBV18 and TRBJ1-6; maybe TRBD1 (6 bases). The CDR3 runs to 13 residues. V gave up 6 bases and J gave up 8 bases, with 11 bases separating them. CDR1 and CDR2 (germline): KGHSH, LQKENI. This CDR3 reads CASSTGPDSPLHF. Written as DNA, the CDR3 is TGTGCCAGCTCTACAGGGCCTGATTCACCCCTCCACTTT.

The V and J genes are TRBV7-9 and TRBJ2-2; D perhaps matches TRBD1 (5 bases). The CDR3 totals 13 residues. Trimming removed 2 bases from V and 5 bases from J, with 6 bases in between. The V gene's germline CDR1 is SEHNR and CDR2 FQNEAQ (reference sequence). In nucleotides, the CDR3 is TGTGCCAGCAGCTTACGGACAACCGGGGAGCTGTTTTTT. It is translated as CASSLRTTGELFF.

V usage is TRBV6-5 and J usage is TRBJ2-5; 12 nucleotides align to TRBD2. There are 15 residues in the CDR3. Losses at the gene ends were 5 bases for V and 5 bases for J; bases not matched to a gene: 6. Germline values: CDR1 MNHEY, CDR2 SVGAGI. CDR3 nucleotides: TGTGCCAGCAGTGCACTAGCGGGGGGTGGTGAGACCCAGTACTTC. Translated, it gives CASSALAGGGETQYF.

The CDR3 region is CASSRTESSYNEQFF. CDR3 DNA: TGCGCCAGCAGCCGGACAGAGAGCTCCTACAATGAGCAGTTCTTC. This chain connects TRBV4-3 to TRBJ2-1; D may be TRBD1 (6 bases). Germline values: CDR1 LGHNA, CDR2 YSLEER. This CDR3 contains 15 residues. Trimming cost V 4 bases and J 0 bases, with 10 bases left between them.

The V gene is TRBV14, the J gene TRBJ1-1; D is undetermined. Trimming cost V 4 bases and J 0 bases, with 6 bases left between them. The CDR3 loop spans 13 amino acids. The germline gives CDR1 SGHDN, CDR2 FVKESK. This CDR3 reads CASSRTMNTEAFF. The CDR3 nucleotides are TGTGCCAGCAGCCGCACAATGAACACTGAAGCTTTCTTT. Based on the CDR3 plus reference TRBV14 and TRBJ1-1, the full variable domain is EAGVTQFPSHSVIEKGQTVTLRCDPISGHDNLYWYRRVMGKEIKFLLHFVKESKQDESGMPNNRFLAERTGGTYSTLKVQPAELEDSGVYFCASSRTMNTEAFFGQGTRLTVV.

Many counts were recorded for this clone. The rearrangement uses TRBV4-2 and TRBJ2-6; 9 nucleotides align to TRBD1. From germline, CDR1 is LGHNA and CDR2 YNFKEQ. The CDR3 extends over 16 amino acids. V shed 0 bases and J 4 bases; nucleotides not matched to a gene: 1. In DNA, the CDR3 is TGTGCCAGCAGCCAAGATGGGACAGGGGGGGCCAACGTCCTGACTTTC. It yields the protein CASSQDGTGGANVLTF.

This chain joins TRBV4-3 and TRBJ1-2; maybe TRBD1 (6 bases). V lost 0 bases, J lost 4 bases, and 12 bases lay in between. Germline CDR1 reads LGHNA; CDR2 reads YSLEER. The CDR3 spans 15 residues. This chain's CDR3 is CASSQEGAARYGYTF. CDR3 DNA sequence: TGCGCCAGCAGCCAAGAGGGGGCCGCCCGCTATGGCTACACCTTC.

This sequence joins TRBV29-1 and TRBJ2-4, with TRBD1 matching 7 bases. The germline V gene has CDR1 SQVTM and CDR2 ANQGSEA. The CDR3 is made up of 12 amino acids. The V gene end was trimmed by 0 bases and the J gene end by 13 bases; junction bases not matched to a gene: 6. CDR3 coding DNA: TGCAGCGTTGAAGAAAGACAGGGTCGGCAGTACTTC. As protein: CSVEERQGRQYF.

This chain joins TRBV6-6 and TRBJ1-1; D is undetermined. The V gene's germline CDR1 is MNHNY and CDR2 SVGAGI (reference sequence). CDR3 length: 13 amino acids. The V end lost 5 bases, the J end lost 3 bases, and 10 bases lay between the germline ends. The DNA of the CDR3 is TGTGCCAGCAGTCAGACACTTTACACTGAAGCTTTCTTT. Translation gives CASSQTLYTEAFF.

J is TRBJ1-1 and V is TRBV7-6; TRBD1 matches 8 bases. V lost 1 base to trimming and J lost 3 bases; unmatched junction nucleotides: 7. From germline, CDR1 is SGHVS and CDR2 FNYEAQ. The CDR3 totals 16 residues. CDR3 residues: CASSLGLTGEDTEAFF. The CDR3 coding sequence is TGTGCCAGCAGCTTAGGCTTGACAGGGGAGGACACTGAAGCTTTCTTT.

As DNA, the CDR3 is TGTGCCTGGAAGGAGCGGGGGGAGTACTTC. The encoded protein is CAWKERGEYF. The J gene is TRBJ2-5, the V gene TRBV30; 9 nucleotides agree with TRBD2. Germline trimming cut 4 bases from V and 12 bases from J; bases unmatched to any gene: 3. The CDR3 runs to 10 residues. Germline CDR1 is GTSNPN and CDR2 is SVGIG (reference sequence).

The V gene is TRBV30, the J gene TRBJ2-7, with TRBD1 as a possible D gene (5 bases). Germline lookup yields CDR1 GTSNPN and CDR2 SVGIG (reference sequence). This CDR3 is 12 amino acids long. Trimming took off 1 base at V and 5 bases at J, with 9 bases between the two ends. Here the CDR3 reads CAWSGRGNEQYF. The CDR3 nucleotides are TGTGCCTGGAGTGGTAGGGGCAACGAGCAGTACTTC.

The chain is built from TRBV30 and TRBJ1-2; D gene unclear. The CDR3 sequence is 13 residues long. Germline V CDR1 and CDR2: GTSNPN, SVGIG (reference sequence). V was shortened by 2 bases and J by 4 bases, with 11 bases between the two germline ends. CDR3 in amino acids: CAWSTNPVYGYTF. CDR3 coding DNA: TGTGCCTGGAGTACCAACCCGGTCTATGGCTACACCTTC.

The chain joins TRBV5-1 to TRBJ2-3; D unclear. Trimming removed 6 bases from V and 1 base from J, with 12 bases in between. The germline V gene encodes CDR1 SGHRS and CDR2 YFSETQ. CDR3 length: 14 residues. This chain's CDR3 is CASTGALGTDTQYF. CDR3 sequence (DNA): TGCGCCAGCACGGGTGCTCTCGGCACAGATACGCAGTATTTT.

The chain has TRBV14 and TRBJ2-7; D call uncertain. This CDR3 has 10 amino acids. The germline CDR1 and CDR2 sequences are SGHDN and FVKESK. V shed 8 bases and J shed 3 bases, with 5 bases lying between them. This CDR3 reads CASGDYEQYF. CDR3 coding DNA: TGTGCCAGCGGAGACTACGAGCAGTACTTC.

The rearrangement uses TRBV27 and TRBJ2-7; D may be TRBD2 (5 bases). V was shortened by 6 bases and J by 2 bases, with 8 bases between the two germline ends. The CDR3 has 12 amino acids. Germline assignment: CDR1 MNHEY and CDR2 SMNVEV (reference sequence). CDR3 region: CASRRDPYEQYF. The CDR3, as DNA: TGTGCCAGCAGGAGGGATCCCTACGAGCAGTACTTC.